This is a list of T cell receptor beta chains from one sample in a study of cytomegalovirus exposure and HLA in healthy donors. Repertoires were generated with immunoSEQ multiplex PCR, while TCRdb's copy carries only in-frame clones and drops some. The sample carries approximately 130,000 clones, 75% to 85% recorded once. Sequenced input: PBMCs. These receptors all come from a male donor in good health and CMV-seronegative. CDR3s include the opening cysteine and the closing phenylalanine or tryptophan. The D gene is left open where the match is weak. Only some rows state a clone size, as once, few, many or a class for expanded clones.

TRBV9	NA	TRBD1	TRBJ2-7	TGTGCCAGCAGCGCGGAGCCGGGACAGGGACTCTACGAGCAGTACTTC	CASSAEPGQGLYEQYF
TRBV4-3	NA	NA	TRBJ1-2	TGCGCCAGCAGCCAGGGGGGGGTCGGGGAGCATGGCTACACCTTC	CASSQGGVGEHGYTF
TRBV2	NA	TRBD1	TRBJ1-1	TGTGCCAGCAGCGAAAGACAGGGAACTGAAGCTTTCTTT	CASSERQGTEAFF
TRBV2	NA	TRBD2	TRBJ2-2	TGTGCCAGCAGTTCGGGGGGCACCGGGGAGCTGTTTTTT	CASSSGGTGELFF
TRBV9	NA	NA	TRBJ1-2	TGTGCCAGCAGCGGCGGGATTAACTATGGCTACACCTTC	CASSGGINYGYTF
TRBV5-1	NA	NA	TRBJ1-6	TGCGCCAGCGGGGTCGTGGAGGGTGGTTCACCCCTCCACTTT	CASGVVEGGSPLHF
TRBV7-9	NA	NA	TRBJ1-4	TGTGCCAGCAGCTTACGCACAGATAATGAAAAACTGTTTTTT	CASSLRTDNEKLFF
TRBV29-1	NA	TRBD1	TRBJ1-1	TGCAGCGTTAGCAGGACAGGGGACACTGAAGCTTTCTTT	CSVSRTGDTEAFF
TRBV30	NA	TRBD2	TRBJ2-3	TGTGCCTGGAATTTCCAGGGACTAGCAGGCGATACGCAGTATTTT	CAWNFQGLAGDTQYF
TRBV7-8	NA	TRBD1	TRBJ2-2	TGTGCCAGCAGCCCACTGACAGGGGGCAAGGAGGAGCTGTTTTTT	CASSPLTGGKEELFF
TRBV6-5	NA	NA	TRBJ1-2	TGTGCCAGCAGTTACAAGCGCTCCTATGGCTACACCTTC	CASSYKRSYGYTF
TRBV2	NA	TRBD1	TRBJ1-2	TGTGCCAGCACTGCGGACAGGGACTATGGCTACACCTTC	CASTADRDYGYTF
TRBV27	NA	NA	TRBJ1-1	TGTGCCAGCAGTTTAATCGGTGGGAACACTGAAGCTTTCTTT	CASSLIGGNTEAFF
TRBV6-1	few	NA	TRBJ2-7	TGTGCCAGCAGTGACCGGGAAAGCGAGCAGTACTTC	CASSDRESEQYF
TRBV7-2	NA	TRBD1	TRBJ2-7	TGTGCCAGCAGGAATCCGGGACAGGGAGGCGAGCAGTACTTC	CASRNPGQGGEQYF
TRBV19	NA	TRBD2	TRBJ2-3	TGTGCCAGTAGTAGCCACGGACTAGCGGGGGGGACTAGCACAGATACGCAGTATTTT	CASSSHGLAGGTSTDTQYF
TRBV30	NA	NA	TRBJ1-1	TGTGCCTGGAGTATCAACAGGGAAGCTTTCTTT	CAWSINREAFF
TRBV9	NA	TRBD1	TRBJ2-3	TGTGCCAGCAGCCCCCCGGGAACAGGGGGGACAGATACGCAGTATTTT	CASSPPGTGGTDTQYF
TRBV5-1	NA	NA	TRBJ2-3	TGCGCCAGCAGCTCCAGAGATACGCAGTATTTT	CASSSRDTQYF
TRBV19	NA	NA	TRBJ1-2	TGTGCCAGTAGTATAGTTCGGGGAGACTATGGCTACACCTTC	CASSIVRGDYGYTF
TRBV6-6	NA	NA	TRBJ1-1	TGTGCCAGCAGTTACTCGCCAGGGCGGAACACTGAAGCTTTCTTT	CASSYSPGRNTEAFF
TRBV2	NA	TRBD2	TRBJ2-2	TGTGCCAGCAACCGAGCGGGGTCCGGGGAGCTGTTTTTT	CASNRAGSGELFF